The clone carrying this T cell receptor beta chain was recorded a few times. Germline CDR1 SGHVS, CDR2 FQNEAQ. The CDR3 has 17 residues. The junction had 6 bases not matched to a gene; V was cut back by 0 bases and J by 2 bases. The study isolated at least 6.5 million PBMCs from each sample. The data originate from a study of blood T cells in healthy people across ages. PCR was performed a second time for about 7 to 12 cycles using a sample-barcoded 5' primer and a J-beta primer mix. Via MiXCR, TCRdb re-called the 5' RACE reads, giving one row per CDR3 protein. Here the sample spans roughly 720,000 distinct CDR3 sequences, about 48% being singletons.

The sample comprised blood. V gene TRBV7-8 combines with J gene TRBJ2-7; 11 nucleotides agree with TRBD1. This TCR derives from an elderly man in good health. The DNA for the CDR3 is TGTGCCAGCAGCTTAGCAGCCGGGACAGGGGGTCCCTACGAGCAGTACTTC. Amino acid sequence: CASSLAAGTGGPYEQYF. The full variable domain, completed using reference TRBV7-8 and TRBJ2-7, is GAGVSQSPRYKVAKRGQDVALRCDPISGHVSLFWYQQALGQGPEFLTYFQNEAQLDKSGLPSDRFFAERPEGSVSTLKIQRTQQEDSAVYLCASSLAAGTGGPYEQYFGPGTRLTVT.